This is a list of T cell receptor beta chains from one sample in a study of CD8+ T cells in alopecia areata. The table came from immunoSEQ multiplex PCR; TCRdb's copy has only in-frame clones and leaves some out. This sample yields 200,000 to 250,000 clones, of which less than 75% are seen a single time; around 1.6% belongs to the top ten. Sequencing used CD4+ T cells sorted from blood, obtained at week 4, from a patient treated with tofacitinib. The receptors originated from a human donor with alopecia areata. Each CDR3 is given with its conserved first and last residue. The order of the fields is V gene, clone size, D gene, J gene, CDR3 length, CDR3 DNA, CDR3 protein. D genes are given only for firm matches. The size of a clone is reported for some rows only, either as once, few or many, or as a class for expanded clones.

>TRBV10-2|many|NA|TRBJ1-6|12
TGCGCCAGCAGTGAGAAGAATTCACCCCTCCACTTT
CASSEKNSPLHF
>TRBV7-9|NA|TRBD1|TRBJ2-7|13
TGTGCCAGCAGCTCAAGGGGGCAGGGGGAGCAGTACTTC
CASSSRGQGEQYF
>TRBV9|NA|NA|TRBJ1-1|14
TGTGCCAGCAGCGTAGGGGTGGTAAACACTGAAGCTTTCTTT
CASSVGVVNTEAFF
>TRBV7-2|NA|NA|TRBJ2-3|15
TGTGCCAGCAGCTTGAGTGGGTCGGACACAGATACGCAGTATTTT
CASSLSGSDTDTQYF
>TRBV30|NA|NA|TRBJ1-2|12
TGTGCCTGGGGACCATCTAACTATGGCTACACCTTC
CAWGPSNYGYTF
>TRBV9|NA|NA|TRBJ1-3|16
TGTGCCAGCAGCGCGCTAGGGGACGACTCTGGAAACACCATATATTTT
CASSALGDDSGNTIYF
>TRBV27|NA|TRBD1|TRBJ2-3|14
TGTGCCAGCGGGGGCGGGACAGGGACAGATACGCAGTATTTT
CASGGGTGTDTQYF
>TRBV29-1|NA|NA|TRBJ1-1|15
TGCAGCGTTGAAGGGCGGTTAGGGGCCCACAAGAAAGCTTTCTTT
CSVEGRLGAHKKAFF
>TRBV2|NA|NA|TRBJ2-7|13
TGTGCCAGCAGTGATCCTACCTTCTACGAGCAGTACTTC
CASSDPTFYEQYF
>TRBV7-2|NA|NA|TRBJ2-7|12
TGTGCCAGCAGCTTAGGGGATTACGAGCAGTACTTC
CASSLGDYEQYF
>TRBV5-4|few|NA|TRBJ2-3|16
TGTGCCAGCAGCCGACCGGGGGCCGCGTATTTAGATACGCAGTATTTT
CASSRPGAAYLDTQYF
>TRBV5-6|NA|TRBD1|TRBJ1-1|14
TGTGCCAGCAGCTTAAGGGGGCGTTTCAATGAAGCTTTCTTT
CASSLRGRFNEAFF
>TRBV19|few|TRBD1|TRBJ2-6|15
TGTGCCAGTACCCCAGACAGGGCTGGGGCCAACGTCCTGACTTTC
CASTPDRAGANVLTF